The 21 T cell receptor beta chains below come from one sample, sequenced in a study of cytomegalovirus exposure and HLA in healthy donors. 13 Jbeta primers and 60 Vbeta primers were used for the PCR. Only in-frame clones appear in the TCRdb table, and some are missing; sequencing was by immunoSEQ multiplex PCR. The repertoire holds tens of thousands of clones, about 73% seen once, with about 10% in the top ten. Sequencing input: PBMCs. These receptors were obtained from a woman in her forties or fifties in good health and CMV-seropositive.

The chain is built from TRBV4-2 and TRBJ2-2; no firm D call. In germline, CDR1 is LGHNA, CDR2 YNFKEQ. The CDR3 length is 15 residues. Trimming removed 1 base from V and 1 base from J, with 7 bases in between. The CDR3 region is CASSQVQVNTGELFF. The DNA for the CDR3 is TGTGCCAGCAGCCAAGTGCAGGTGAACACCGGGGAGCTGTTTTTT.

V gene TRBV5-8 combines with J gene TRBJ1-5; TRBD1 might be the D (5 bases). Germline lookup yields CDR1 SGHTS and CDR2 YDEGEE. This CDR3 region has 14 residues. With 3 bases removed from V and 6 bases from J, the gap between germline ends came to 13 bases. Here the CDR3 reads CASSYPGGSQPQHF. CDR3 bases: TGTGCCAGCAGCTATCCGGGGGGTAGTCAGCCCCAGCATTTT.

This rearrangement joins TRBV4-1 to TRBJ1-3; possibly TRBD1 for D (5 bases). The CDR3 loop spans 16 amino acids. Germline CDR1 MGHRA, CDR2 YSYEKL. Trimming took 0 bases from V and 0 from J, leaving 9 bases between them. CDR3 DNA: TGCGCCAGCAGCCAAGATCGGGACTTCTCTGGAAACACCATATATTTT. As protein: CASSQDRDFSGNTIYF.

This clone appeared a few times. The chain couples TRBV5-4 to TRBJ1-2; the D is unclear. Germline CDR1 reads SGHNT; CDR2 reads YYREEE (reference sequence). The CDR3 is 13 residues long. Trimming shortened V by 1 base and J by 8 bases, and 12 bases separated the two germline ends. The CDR3 DNA reads as TGTGCCAGCAGCTTGTATGGCGGGAGGGGCTACACCTTC. Amino acid sequence: CASSLYGGRGYTF.

This clone has only a few counts. The chain combines TRBV5-1 with TRBJ1-1, with D maybe TRBD1 (5 bases). The V end was cut by 2 bases, the J end by 3 bases, with 8 bases between. CDR3 length: 13 residues. CDR1 is SGHRS and CDR2 is YFSETQ in the germline V gene. The CDR3 nucleotides are TGCGCCAGCAGCTTCAGGGTGGACACTGAAGCTTTCTTT. It encodes CASSFRVDTEAFF.

This chain links TRBV12-5 with TRBJ2-2; 10 bases match TRBD1. There are 13 residues in the CDR3. The V and J ends lost 6 bases and 7 bases, in that order; junction bases with no gene match: 2. Germline-derived CDR1 and CDR2 are LGHNT and FRNRAP. The CDR3 spells CASGGQGIGELFF. For the CDR3, the DNA is TGTGCTAGTGGGGGACAGGGGATCGGGGAGCTGTTTTTT.

This clone turned up a few times. The J gene is TRBJ2-5, the V gene TRBV6-4; D possibly corresponds to TRBD2 (5 bases). The CDR3 loop spans 14 amino acids. CDR1 MRHNA and CDR2 SNTAGT come from the germline V gene. Trimming stripped 7 bases from V and 3 bases from J, with 15 bases between. This CDR3 reads CASNLLEGEETQYF. The CDR3 region has the DNA TGTGCCAGCAATCTCCTAGAGGGAGAAGAGACCCAGTACTTC.

The rearrangement links TRBV19 to TRBJ2-7; 7 nucleotides align to TRBD1. This CDR3 has 16 amino acids. The junction had 10 bases not matched to a gene; V was cut back by 4 bases and J by 1 base. Looked up from germline, CDR1 is LNHDA and CDR2 is SQIVND (reference sequence). The CDR3 loop is CASSRSPGTVSYEQYF. CDR3 nucleotides: TGTGCCAGTAGTAGAAGTCCCGGGACAGTGTCCTACGAGCAGTACTTC. Drawing the rest from reference TRBV19 and TRBJ2-7, the complete variable domain is DGGITQSPKYLFRKEGQNVTLSCEQNLNHDAMYWYRQDPGQGLRLIYYSQIVNDFQKGDIAEGYSVSREKKESFPLTVTSAQKNPTAFYLCASSRSPGTVSYEQYFGPGTRLTVT.

This chain connects TRBV4-3 to TRBJ2-2; TRBD1 matches at 8 bases. J gave up 6 bases and V 1 base, and 4 bases lay outside the gene matches. The CDR3 length is 15 residues. Germline V gene lookup returns CDR1 LGHNA and CDR2 YSLEER. CDR3 nucleotides: TGCGCCAGCAGCCAAGCGGACAGGGATTCCGGGGAGCTGTTTTTT. Encoded protein: CASSQADRDSGELFF.

CDR3 nucleotide sequence: TGTGCCAGCAGTCGCTCGACAGGGGACTACGAGCAGTACTTC. Translation gives CASSRSTGDYEQYF. V and J are TRBV6-6 and TRBJ2-7; 8 nucleotides match TRBD1. This CDR3 comprises 14 residues. V lost 5 bases and J lost 3; bases outside the gene matches: 6. CDR1 is MNHNY, CDR2 SVGAGI, per germline (reference sequence).

The V call is TRBV6-4, the J call TRBJ2-2; 8 bases fit TRBD2. Germline V gives CDR1 MRHNA, CDR2 SNTAGT. J was trimmed by 5 bases and V by 3 bases; bases with no gene match: 5. CDR3 size: 15 residues. CDR3 DNA sequence: TGTGCCAGCAGTGAGGAAGCGGGAGCTACCGGGGAGCTGTTTTTT. Its protein product is CASSEEAGATGELFF.

This chain connects TRBV7-8 to TRBJ2-1; 10 bases match TRBD2. This CDR3 has 15 amino acids. Germline trimming cut 1 base from V and 7 bases from J; bases unmatched to any gene: 4. In germline, CDR1 is SGHVS, CDR2 FQNEAQ. In DNA, the CDR3 is TGTGCCAGCAGCTTAGGTAGCGGGAGGATAAATGAGCAGTTCTTC. It specifies CASSLGSGRINEQFF.

This clone was seen a single time. This sequence joins TRBV28 and TRBJ2-1; D is undetermined. V gave up 6 bases and J gave up 6 bases, with 9 bases separating them. Germline V gene data show CDR1 as MDHEN and CDR2 as SYDVKM. The CDR3 consists of 12 residues. CDR3 region: CASSTVSNEQFF. Written as DNA, the CDR3 is TGTGCCAGCAGCACGGTTTCCAATGAGCAGTTCTTC.

This chain uses TRBV29-1 with TRBJ2-3, with unresolved D. V lost 4 bases, J lost 0 bases, and 11 bases lay in between. This CDR3 region has 14 residues. Germline values: CDR1 SQVTM, CDR2 ANQGSEA. CDR3 bases: TGCAGCGTTGTTGGGCACCTTAGCACAGATACGCAGTATTTT. Its protein is CSVVGHLSTDTQYF.

The chain is built from TRBV4-1 and TRBJ1-1, with a weak D call TRBD1 (5 bases). The CDR3 has 14 residues. V was pared by 0 bases and J by 2 bases, with 7 bases between. Germline-derived CDR1 and CDR2 are MGHRA and YSYEKL. The CDR3, as DNA: TGCGCCAGCAGCCAAGACAGGGATAACACTGAAGCTTTCTTT. Translation gives CASSQDRDNTEAFF.

The V and J genes are TRBV11-2 and TRBJ1-1; a possible D gene is TRBD1 (6 bases). V was pared by 1 base and J by 9 bases, with 15 bases between. Germline assignment: CDR1 SGHAT and CDR2 FQNNGV. The CDR3 runs 14 residues. The CDR3 DNA reads TGTGCCAGCAGCTTAGTGTTGGCGGGGGCTAAAGCTTTCTTT. Its protein product is CASSLVLAGAKAFF.

The chain recombines TRBV10-3 with TRBJ2-3; D gene ambiguous. This CDR3 is built from 13 residues. Germline CDR1 and CDR2: ENHRY and SYGVKD. V shed 5 bases and J shed 1 base, with 7 bases lying between them. CDR3 in amino acids: CAISSQGTDTQYF. The DNA for the CDR3 is TGTGCCATCAGTAGCCAGGGCACAGATACGCAGTATTTT.

The chain employs TRBV7-2 and TRBJ2-7, with 7 nucleotides matching TRBD2. J was trimmed by 7 bases and V by 2 bases; bases with no gene match: 2. Germline CDR1 reads SGHTA; CDR2 reads FQGNSA. This CDR3 has 12 amino acids. The CDR3 bases are TGTGCCAGCAGCTTAAGCGGGGTAGAGCAGTACTTC. This gives the protein CASSLSGVEQYF.

This chain uses TRBV6-5 with TRBJ2-3; D gene uncertain. V lost 5 bases and J lost 2, with 5 bases in between. Germline CDR1 MNHEY, CDR2 SVGAGI. CDR3 size: 12 residues. CDR3 nucleotides: TGTGCCAGCAGTCAAAACACAGATACGCAGTATTTT. Residues: CASSQNTDTQYF.

The gene calls are TRBV27 and TRBJ2-7; D is ambiguous. Trimming cost V 6 bases and J 0 bases, with 9 bases left between them. This CDR3 is built from 13 residues. Germline V CDR1 and CDR2: MNHEY, SMNVEV (reference sequence). The DNA of the CDR3 is TGTGCCAGCAGCACCCCCGGCTCCTACGAGCAGTACTTC. Its translation: CASSTPGSYEQYF.

The V call is TRBV6-5, the J call TRBJ1-2; D is uncertain. V was pared by 5 bases and J by 0 bases, with 10 bases between. The CDR3 runs 14 residues. In germline, CDR1 is MNHEY, CDR2 SVGAGI. This CDR3 reads CASSPTFPNYGYTF. CDR3 nucleotides: TGTGCCAGCAGTCCTACGTTTCCTAACTATGGCTACACCTTC.